The entry below gives a single T cell receptor beta chain sequence along with its context. Its antigen remains unknown. The study sequenced cultured CD4+ T cell DNA using the Oncomine TCR Beta short-read assay. The authors extracted genomic DNA from cultured CD4+ T cells. MiXCR, applied by TCRdb to the PCR reads, yields one record per CDR3 protein. This sample has 11,000 or so distinct CDR3 sequences, with about 28% found just once. The length of the CDR3 is 16 residues. The ends lost 6 bases at V and 6 bases at J; junction bases unmatched: 10. CDR1 is MNHEY and CDR2 is SMNVEV in the germline V gene (reference sequence). These data come from a study of vaccination and CD4 T cells after COVID-19. Turning to the study itself: Researchers treated control cultures with a CEFX pool, an HIV-1 Nef pool, or no peptide.

This sample's treatment: roughly nine-day PBMC culture with coronavirus spike peptide pools or control peptides (ViraFEST assay). Investigators obtained the unexposed donor's CD4+ T cells before the COVID-19 pandemic (2011-2018). Following a culture period (more than 9 days), negative selection was used to isolate CD4+ T cells. Specimen: CD4+ T cells from blood, cultured in vitro. The V call is TRBV27, the J call TRBJ2-1; 11 bases align to TRBD2. This TCR was sampled from a human donor in good health. Written as DNA, the CDR3 is TGTGCCAGCAGATTAGAGTGGGGACTAGCGGCCAATGAGCAGTTCTTC. Its protein product is CASRLEWGLAANEQFF.